The rows below give T cell receptor beta chains drawn from one sample of a study of T-cell memory formation after mild COVID-19. MiXCR, applied by TCRdb to the 5' RACE reads, yields one record per CDR3 protein. Among some 97,000 distinct CDR3 sequences listed, over 8.5% were seen once. Sequenced input: PBMCs or a T cell subset sorted from them (not recorded which). These receptors all come from a man aged 18 to 29 who had mild COVID-19 (a few samples of this study predate the infection). Cell type and time point are not known. Both conserved end residues are part of each CDR3. The D gene is left open where the match is weak. Part of the rows lack a size; the others show once, few, many or a class for expanded clones.

>-|-|TRBV7-9|TRBJ1-4
TGTGCCAGCAGCGTCCTCGAAAAACTGTTTTTT
CASSVLEKLFF
>many|TRBD2|TRBV6-5|TRBJ2-7
TGTGCCAGCAGTCCAACGCGGGGGTACGAGCAGTACTTC
CASSPTRGYEQYF
>few|TRBD1|TRBV29-1|TRBJ1-1
TGCAGCGCCGTCGGGACAGGCGACCCGAACACTGAAGCTTTCTTT
CSAVGTGDPNTEAFF
>-|TRBD2|TRBV7-3|TRBJ2-1
TGTGCCAGCAGCTCCCCTAGCGGGGGCTACAATGAGCAGTTCTTC
CASSSPSGGYNEQFF
>few|-|TRBV5-4|TRBJ1-1
TGTGCCACCGAAGATTCGCTGAACACTGAAGCTTTCTTT
CATEDSLNTEAFF
>-|-|TRBV19|TRBJ2-3
TGTGCCAGTAGTACCCCGCCGTGGGATACGCAGTATTTT
CASSTPPWDTQYF
>-|-|TRBV14|TRBJ2-3
TGTGCCAGCAGCCATCCCGACCGTACAGATACGCAGTATTTT
CASSHPDRTDTQYF
>few|-|TRBV10-3|TRBJ2-2
TGTGCCATCGGAACTCGGGGACCTGCTGGGGAGCTGTTTTTT
CAIGTRGPAGELFF
>-|-|TRBV4-1|TRBJ1-1
TGCGCCAGCAGCTTCGACAGTAACACTGAAGCTTTCTTT
CASSFDSNTEAFF
>few|-|TRBV4-1|TRBJ2-1
TGCGCCAGCAGCCAACCCGGACTTACGGGGCATGAGCAGTTCTTC
CASSQPGLTGHEQFF
>-|-|TRBV3-1|TRBJ2-1
TGTGCCAGCAGCCAAGGACACGTCACGGGCAATGAGCAGTTCTTC
CASSQGHVTGNEQFF
>few|TRBD1|TRBV29-1|TRBJ2-2
TGCAGCGGACAGGGGGCGGCCACCGGGGAGCTGTTTTTT
CSGQGAATGELFF
>few|-|TRBV5-1|TRBJ1-2
TGCGCCAGCAGCTTCGGACAGTTGGACTATGGCTACACCTTC
CASSFGQLDYGYTF
>-|-|TRBV2|TRBJ2-2
TGTGCCAGCAGTGACAGAAGATCTACCGGGGAGCTGTTTTTT
CASSDRRSTGELFF
>few|TRBD1|TRBV9|TRBJ2-3
TGTGCCAGCAGCGAAAACGTGAAGGGGGCGGGTGGTGGTACGCAGTATTTT
CASSENVKGAGGGTQYF
>-|TRBD1|TRBV7-8|TRBJ1-6
TGTGCCAGCAACTCCTACCGACCGGGACAGCTTTCACCCCTCCACTTT
CASNSYRPGQLSPLHF
>many|-|TRBV23-1|TRBJ2-3
TGCGCCAGCAGCCCGTTCGAGACAGACTCCACAGATACGCAGTATTTT
CASSPFETDSTDTQYF
>few|-|TRBV15|TRBJ2-1
TGTGCCACCAGCAGAGAATCAAACGCCCTCGGGGACAATGAGCAGTTCTTC
CATSRESNALGDNEQFF
>few|-|TRBV6-5|TRBJ2-1
TGTGCCAGCAGTTACTCCAGGTCTCTCTCCAATGAGCAGTTCTTC
CASSYSRSLSNEQFF
>-|-|TRBV7-9|TRBJ2-7
TGTGCCAGCAGCCCACAGGGAAGAGGCCACGAGCAGTACTTC
CASSPQGRGHEQYF
>many|TRBD2|TRBV7-9|TRBJ2-7
TGTGCCAGCAGCTGGGGGGGTGGTCCATACGAGCAGTACTTC
CASSWGGGPYEQYF
>-|-|TRBV7-9|TRBJ1-1
TGTGCCAGCAGCCCCCAGATGAACACTGAAGCTTTCTTT
CASSPQMNTEAFF
>-|-|TRBV7-8|TRBJ1-3
TGTGCCAGCAGCAGACAGATTGGAAACACCATATATTTT
CASSRQIGNTIYF
>many|TRBD2|TRBV7-6|TRBJ2-7
TGTGCCAGCAGTTTAGAGACTAGCGACCTCTACGAGCAGTACTTC
CASSLETSDLYEQYF
>few|TRBD1|TRBV7-2|TRBJ1-2
TGTGCCAGCAGCTTAGCCCCTTTTTGGGACAGGACGGCTAACTATGGCTACACCTTC
CASSLAPFWDRTANYGYTF
>many|TRBD2|TRBV29-1|TRBJ2-1
TGCAGCGTCGGGGGGGGGGTACACGTTGAGCAGTTCTTC
CSVGGGVHVEQFF
>-|-|TRBV20-1|TRBJ2-2
TGCAGTGCTAGAGATCAACAGGGGAACACCGGGGAGCTGTTTTTT
CSARDQQGNTGELFF
>many|TRBD2|TRBV5-5|TRBJ2-3
TGTGCCAGCAGCTTGCAGGCAACCCGACTAGCGTCCTCGGGTACGCAGTATTTT
CASSLQATRLASSGTQYF
>few|TRBD1|TRBV9|TRBJ2-1
TGTGCCAGCAGCGTAGCTGGACAGGGTGTCAATGAGCAGTTCTTC
CASSVAGQGVNEQFF
>few|-|TRBV12-3/TRBV12-4|TRBJ2-5
TGTGCCAGCAGTCCTGCGGGTAGCGACCAAGAGACCCAGTACTTC
CASSPAGSDQETQYF
>few|-|TRBV9|TRBJ1-6
TGTGCCAGCAGCGTTACTGGGAATTCACCCCTCCACTTT
CASSVTGNSPLHF
>many|-|TRBV7-9|TRBJ2-7
TGTGCCAGCAGCTTTTACTACGAGCAGTACTTC
CASSFYYEQYF
>few|-|TRBV10-3|TRBJ2-6
TGTGCCATCAGTGAGCGACAGACGACTCGTATTTTGGGGGCCAACGTCCTGACTTTC
CAISERQTTRILGANVLTF
>-|-|TRBV5-1|TRBJ2-2
TGCGCCAGCAGCATCTCGGCCAGCCTGACCGGGGAGCTGTTTTTT
CASSISASLTGELFF
>few|-|TRBV6-2/TRBV6-3|TRBJ2-1
TGTGCCAGCAGTTACGCAGATGAGCAGTTCTTC
CASSYADEQFF
>few|-|TRBV14|TRBJ1-4
TGTGCCAGCAGCCAAGTAGGCAGGGGCAACGAAAAACTGTTTTTT
CASSQVGRGNEKLFF
>-|-|TRBV29-1|TRBJ2-1
TGCAGCGTTGAAACAGCAGAATACAATGAGCAGTTCTTC
CSVETAEYNEQFF
>few|-|TRBV18|TRBJ2-7
TGTGCCAGCTCACATCGGGAACAGGGAAGCTCCTACGAGCAGTACTTC
CASSHREQGSSYEQYF
>many|TRBD2|TRBV5-1|TRBJ2-1
TGCGCCAGCAGCCGGGGACTAGCCTACAATGAGCAGTTCTTC
CASSRGLAYNEQFF
>-|-|TRBV19|TRBJ2-1
TGTGCCAGCCGGGACTCACGGACCTACAATGAGCAGTTCTTC
CASRDSRTYNEQFF
>-|-|TRBV27|TRBJ2-5
TGTGCCAGCAGTTTACACTTCCCAGGGTTCCAAGAGACCCAGTACTTC
CASSLHFPGFQETQYF
>-|-|TRBV11-2|TRBJ2-7
TGTGCCAGCAGCGCGGGACCGAAGTACGAGCAGTACTTC
CASSAGPKYEQYF
>-|-|TRBV7-6|TRBJ1-4
TGTGCCAGCAGCTTATGGGCCGGAGATAATGAAAAACTGTTTTTT
CASSLWAGDNEKLFF
>few|-|TRBV11-2|TRBJ1-6
TGTGCCAGCAGCCCTAACCCAGGAGATTATAATTCACCCCTCCACTTT
CASSPNPGDYNSPLHF
>-|TRBD1|TRBV4-3|TRBJ2-1
TGCGCCAGCAGCCTTACCGGGACAGGGGACTATGAGCAGTTCTTC
CASSLTGTGDYEQFF
>-|TRBD1|TRBV29-1|TRBJ1-2
TGCAGCGTCCCGGCAGGGGGGAGCTATGGCTACACCTTC
CSVPAGGSYGYTF
>-|-|TRBV10-3|TRBJ1-2
TGTGCCATCAGCGGTGGGGTCATCCCTGGGACGTATGGCTACACCTTC
CAISGGVIPGTYGYTF
>few|-|TRBV29-1|TRBJ1-1
TGCAGCGTTGAGGGCCCCCCCACCGGCACTGAAGCTTTCTTT
CSVEGPPTGTEAFF
>-|-|TRBV4-1|TRBJ1-4
TGCGCCAGCAGCCAAGGAGGGAGAGAAAAACTGTTTTTT
CASSQGGREKLFF
>-|TRBD1|TRBV5-6|TRBJ2-1
TGTGCCAGCAGTCCACAGGGGTGGAATGAGCAGTTCTTC
CASSPQGWNEQFF
>-|-|TRBV4-1|TRBJ2-5
TGCGCCAGCAGCCAAAAGGGAGGAGAGACCCAGTACTTC
CASSQKGGETQYF
>-|-|TRBV3-1|TRBJ2-5
TGTGCCAGCAGCCAAGAGGACGGGCTGGGGGAGACCCAGTACTTC
CASSQEDGLGETQYF
>-|TRBD1|TRBV27|TRBJ2-5
TGTGCCAGCAAGGGGGCGTCAAATGTAGCGCGTGAGACCCAGTACTTC
CASKGASNVARETQYF
>few|-|TRBV6-5|TRBJ2-1
TGTGCCAGCAGTTACGGCGCGCTAGCCTACAATGAGCAGTTCTTC
CASSYGALAYNEQFF
>-|TRBD2|TRBV7-9|TRBJ2-1
TGTGCCAGCAGCTCTCCATGGGGCGGGGGTTTGAATGAGCAGTTCTTC
CASSSPWGGGLNEQFF
>many|-|TRBV29-1|TRBJ2-1
TGCAGCGTTGATCGGCGGGGACTTTACAATGAGCAGTTCTTC
CSVDRRGLYNEQFF
>-|-|TRBV6-5|TRBJ2-2
TGTGCCAGCAGCATGTGGCAGTCGAACACCGGGGAGCTGTTTTTT
CASSMWQSNTGELFF
>few|TRBD1|TRBV3-1|TRBJ2-5
TGTGCCAGCAGCCAAAAACAGGGGCTGGAGTCAGAGACCCAGTACTTC
CASSQKQGLESETQYF
>-|TRBD1|TRBV4-2|TRBJ2-7
TGTGCCAGCAGCCAGCCCAGCAGAGGGACAGGGACCTTGGACGTTAACGAGCAGTACTTC
CASSQPSRGTGTLDVNEQYF
>few|TRBD2|TRBV7-3|TRBJ2-3
TGTGCCAGCAGCCAAACGGTTTCGCTAGCGGGGGACTTCACAGATACGCAGTATTTT
CASSQTVSLAGDFTDTQYF